This T cell receptor beta chain was retrieved from a study of blood T cell repertoires in COVID-19. About the study: The United States, Italy and Spain supplied acute and convalescent COVID-19 samples. T cells, B-cell-depleted T cells, or PBMCs provided the cDNA or gDNA that served as material.

Method: immunoSEQ multiplex PCR; TCRdb's copy keeps in-frame clones and lacks some. Of about 210,000 clones listed, around four fifths are singletons. The CDR3 is 16 residues long. Germline values: CDR1 SGHVS, CDR2 FQNEAQ. V gave up 4 bases and J gave up 4 bases; unmatched junction bases: 10. The chain recombines TRBV7-8 with TRBJ1-3, with 7 nucleotides matching TRBD1. Sequenced input: peripheral blood. The receptor was derived from a man aged 55-75 years with COVID-19, enrolled during active disease. CDR3 DNA: TGTGCCAGCAGCTCGACAGGGCCCTGGTGGGGAAACACCATATATTTT. This encodes CASSSTGPWWGNTIYF.